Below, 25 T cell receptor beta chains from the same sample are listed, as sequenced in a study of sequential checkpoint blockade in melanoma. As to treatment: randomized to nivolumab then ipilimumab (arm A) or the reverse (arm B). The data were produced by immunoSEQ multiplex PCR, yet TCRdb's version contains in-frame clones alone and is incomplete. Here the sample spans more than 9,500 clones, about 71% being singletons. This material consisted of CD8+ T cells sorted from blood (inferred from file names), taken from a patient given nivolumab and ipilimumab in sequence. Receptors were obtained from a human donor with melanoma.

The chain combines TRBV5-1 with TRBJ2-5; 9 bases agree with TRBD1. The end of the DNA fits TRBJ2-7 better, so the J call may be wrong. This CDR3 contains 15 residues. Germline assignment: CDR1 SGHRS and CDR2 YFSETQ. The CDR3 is CASSLAGTGFNEQYF. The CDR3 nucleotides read TGCGCCAGCAGCTTGGCCGGGACAGGGTTCAACGAGCAGTACTTC.

The DNA of the CDR3 is TGTGCCAGCAGTCAGACAGGGACCTACGAGCAGTACTTC. This encodes CASSQTGTYEQYF. V and J are TRBV6-1 and TRBJ2-7, with TRBD1 identical over 7 bases. Germline V gene data show CDR1 as MNHNS and CDR2 as SASEGT. The V segment lost 5 bases and the J segment 2 bases; nucleotides outside the gene matches: 3. This CDR3 is built from 13 residues.

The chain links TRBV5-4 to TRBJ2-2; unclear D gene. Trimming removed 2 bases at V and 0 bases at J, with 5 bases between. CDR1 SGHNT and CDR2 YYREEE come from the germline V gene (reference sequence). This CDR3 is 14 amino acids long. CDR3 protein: CASSFTTNTGELFF. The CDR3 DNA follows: TGTGCCAGCAGCTTTACAACGAACACCGGGGAGCTGTTTTTT.

CDR3 in amino acids: CATSRDGQMYQETQYF. The DNA of the CDR3 is TGTGCCACCAGCAGAGATGGACAGATGTACCAAGAGACCCAGTACTTC. The J gene is TRBJ2-5, the V gene TRBV15; D is possibly TRBD1 (6 bases). This CDR3 comprises 16 residues. Germline-derived CDR1 and CDR2 are LNHNV and YYDKDF (reference sequence). V dropped 0 bases and J dropped 0 bases, with 11 bases sitting between them.

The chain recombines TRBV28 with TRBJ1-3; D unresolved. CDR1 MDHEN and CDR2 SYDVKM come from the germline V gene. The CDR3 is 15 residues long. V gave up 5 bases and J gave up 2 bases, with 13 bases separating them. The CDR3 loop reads CASSAYQRPGNTIYF. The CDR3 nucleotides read TGTGCCAGCAGTGCTTACCAGAGGCCTGGAAACACCATATATTTT. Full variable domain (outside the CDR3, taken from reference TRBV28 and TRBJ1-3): DVKVTQSSRYLVKRTGEKVFLECVQDMDHENMFWYRQDPGLGLRLIYFSYDVKMKEKGDIPEGYSVSREKKERFSLILESASTNQTSMYLCASSAYQRPGNTIYFGEGSWLTVV.

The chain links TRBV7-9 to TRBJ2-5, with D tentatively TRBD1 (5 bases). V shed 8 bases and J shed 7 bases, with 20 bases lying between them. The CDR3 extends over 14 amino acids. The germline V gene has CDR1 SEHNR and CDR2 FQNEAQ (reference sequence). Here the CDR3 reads CASGLWGPTGTQYF. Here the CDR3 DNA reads TGTGCCAGCGGCCTTTGGGGTCCCACAGGGACCCAGTACTTC.

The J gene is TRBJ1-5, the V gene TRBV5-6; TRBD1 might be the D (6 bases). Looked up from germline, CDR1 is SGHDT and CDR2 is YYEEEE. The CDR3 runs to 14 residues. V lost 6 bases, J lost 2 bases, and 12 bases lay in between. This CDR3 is CASTPGGGNQPQHF. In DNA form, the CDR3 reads TGTGCCAGCACCCCGGGGGGCGGCAATCAGCCCCAGCATTTT.

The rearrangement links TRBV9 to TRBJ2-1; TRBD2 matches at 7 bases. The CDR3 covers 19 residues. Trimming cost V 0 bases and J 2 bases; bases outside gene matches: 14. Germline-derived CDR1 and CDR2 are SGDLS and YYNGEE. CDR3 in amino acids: CASSVGWRERGGAYNEQFF. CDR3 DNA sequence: TGTGCCAGCAGCGTAGGGTGGAGGGAGCGGGGTGGGGCCTACAATGAGCAGTTCTTC. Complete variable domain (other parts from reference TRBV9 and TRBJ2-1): DSGVTQTPKHLITATGQRVTLRCSPRSGDLSVYWYQQSLDQGLQFLIQYYNGEERAKGNILERFSAQQFPDLHSELNLSSLELGDSALYFCASSVGWRERGGAYNEQFFGPGTRLTVL.

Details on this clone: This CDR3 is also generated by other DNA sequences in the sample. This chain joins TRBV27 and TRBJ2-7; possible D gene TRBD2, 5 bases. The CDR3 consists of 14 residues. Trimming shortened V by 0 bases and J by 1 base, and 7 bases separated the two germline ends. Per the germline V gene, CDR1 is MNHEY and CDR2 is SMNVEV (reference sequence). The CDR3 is CASSLSTGSYEQYF. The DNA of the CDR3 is TGTGCCAGCAGTTTATCGACGGGGTCCTACGAGCAGTACTTC.

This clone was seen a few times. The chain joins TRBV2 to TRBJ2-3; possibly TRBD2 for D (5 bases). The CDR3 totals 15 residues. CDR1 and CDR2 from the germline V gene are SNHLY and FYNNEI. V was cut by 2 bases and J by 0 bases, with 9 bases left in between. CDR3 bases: TGTGCCAGCAGTGAACGCGGGTATAGCACAGATACGCAGTATTTT. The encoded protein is CASSERGYSTDTQYF.

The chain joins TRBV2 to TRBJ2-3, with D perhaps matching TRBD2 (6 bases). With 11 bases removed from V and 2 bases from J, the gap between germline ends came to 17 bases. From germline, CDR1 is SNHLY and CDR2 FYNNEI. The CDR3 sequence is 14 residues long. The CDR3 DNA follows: TGTGCCGGGCGGGACCCAACCCTCACAGATACGCAGTATTTT. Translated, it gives CAGRDPTLTDTQYF.

CDR3 in DNA: TGTGCCAGCCAGGTTAGCGGACCGAACACCGGGGAGCTGTTTTTT. It codes for CASQVSGPNTGELFF. The chain carries TRBV6-6 and TRBJ2-2, with D tentatively TRBD2 (6 bases). The CDR3 extends over 15 amino acids. V lost 8 bases, J lost 0 bases, and 13 bases lay in between. Germline-derived CDR1 and CDR2 are MNHNY and SVGAGI (reference sequence).

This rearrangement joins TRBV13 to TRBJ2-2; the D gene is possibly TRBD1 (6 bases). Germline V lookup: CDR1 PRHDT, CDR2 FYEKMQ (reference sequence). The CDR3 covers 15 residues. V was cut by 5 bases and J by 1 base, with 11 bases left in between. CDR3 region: CASSPTGRNTGELFF. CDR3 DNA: TGTGCCAGCAGCCCCACAGGGAGGAACACCGGGGAGCTGTTTTTT.

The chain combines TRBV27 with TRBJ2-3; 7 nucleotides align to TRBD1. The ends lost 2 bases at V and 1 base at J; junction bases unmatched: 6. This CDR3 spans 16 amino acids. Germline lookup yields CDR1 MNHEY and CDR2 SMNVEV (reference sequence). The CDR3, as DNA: TGTGCCAGCAGTTTAAGCACAGGGGCCCGCACAGATACGCAGTATTTT. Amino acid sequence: CASSLSTGARTDTQYF.

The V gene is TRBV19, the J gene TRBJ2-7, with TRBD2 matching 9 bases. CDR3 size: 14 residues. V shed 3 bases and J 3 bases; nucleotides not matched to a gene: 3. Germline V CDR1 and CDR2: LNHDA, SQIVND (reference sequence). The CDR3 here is CASSMGLAGYEQYF. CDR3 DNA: TGTGCCAGTAGTATGGGACTAGCAGGCTACGAGCAGTACTTC.

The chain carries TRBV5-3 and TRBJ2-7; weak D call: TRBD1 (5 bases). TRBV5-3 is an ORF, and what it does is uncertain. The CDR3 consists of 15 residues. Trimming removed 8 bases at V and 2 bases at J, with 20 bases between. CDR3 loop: CASSPKKGQTYEQYF. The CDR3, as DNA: TGTGCCAGCAGCCCAAAGAAAGGACAAACCTACGAGCAGTACTTC.

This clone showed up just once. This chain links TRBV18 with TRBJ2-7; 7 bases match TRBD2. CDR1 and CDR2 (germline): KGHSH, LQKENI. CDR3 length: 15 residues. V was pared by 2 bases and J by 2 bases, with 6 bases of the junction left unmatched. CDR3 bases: TGTGCCAGCTCACCAGATGGGGGGGTGGCCTACGAGCAGTACTTC. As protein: CASSPDGGVAYEQYF. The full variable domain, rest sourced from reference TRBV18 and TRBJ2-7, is NAGVMQNPRHLVRRRGQEARLRCSPMKGHSHVYWYRQLPEEGLKFMVYLQKENIIDESGMPKERFSAEFPKEGPSILRIQQVVRGDSAAYFCASSPDGGVAYEQYFGPGTRLTVT.

Here the CDR3 DNA reads TGCGCCAGCAGCTTGGGTCTGGACAGGGGACTCTACGAGCAGTACTTC. Translated: CASSLGLDRGLYEQYF. The chain uses TRBV5-1 and TRBJ2-7, with 9 positions matching TRBD1. Germline lookup yields CDR1 SGHRS and CDR2 YFSETQ. Unmatched junction bases numbered 7, after V lost 0 bases and J lost 3 bases. The CDR3 has 16 residues.

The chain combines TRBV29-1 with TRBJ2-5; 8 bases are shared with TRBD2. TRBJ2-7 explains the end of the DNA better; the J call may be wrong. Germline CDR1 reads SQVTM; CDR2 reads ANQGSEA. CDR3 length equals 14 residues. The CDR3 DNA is TGCAGCGTTGAAGAGGAGCGGGAGAGCTACGAGCAGTACTTC. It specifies CSVEEERESYEQYF.

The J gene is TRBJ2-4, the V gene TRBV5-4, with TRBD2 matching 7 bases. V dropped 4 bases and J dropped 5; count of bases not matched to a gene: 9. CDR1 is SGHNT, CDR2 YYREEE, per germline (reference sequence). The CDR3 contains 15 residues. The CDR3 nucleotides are TGTGCCAGCAGCCCAGGAGCGGGATCGGAAAACATTCAGTACTTC. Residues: CASSPGAGSENIQYF.

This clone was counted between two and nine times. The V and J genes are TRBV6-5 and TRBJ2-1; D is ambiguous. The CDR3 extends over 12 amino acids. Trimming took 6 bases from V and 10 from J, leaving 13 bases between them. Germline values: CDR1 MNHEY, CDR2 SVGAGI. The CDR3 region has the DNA TGTGCCAGCAGCGAGACTCCTTCGGAGCAGTTCTTC. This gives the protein CASSETPSEQFF.

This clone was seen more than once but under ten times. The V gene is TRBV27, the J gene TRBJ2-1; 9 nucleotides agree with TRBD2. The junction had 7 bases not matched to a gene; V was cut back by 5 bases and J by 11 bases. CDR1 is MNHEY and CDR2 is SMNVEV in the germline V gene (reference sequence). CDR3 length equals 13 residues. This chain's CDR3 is CASSPGTSYKQFF. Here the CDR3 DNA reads TGTGCCAGCAGTCCCGGGACTAGCTACAAGCAGTTCTTC.

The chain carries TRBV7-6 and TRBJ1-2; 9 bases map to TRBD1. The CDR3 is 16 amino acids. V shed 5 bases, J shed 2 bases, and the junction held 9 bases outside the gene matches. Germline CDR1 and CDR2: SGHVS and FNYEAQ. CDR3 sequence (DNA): TGTGCCAGCAGCCTAAACACAGGGGGCGGGAACTATGGCTACACCTTC. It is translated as CASSLNTGGGNYGYTF.

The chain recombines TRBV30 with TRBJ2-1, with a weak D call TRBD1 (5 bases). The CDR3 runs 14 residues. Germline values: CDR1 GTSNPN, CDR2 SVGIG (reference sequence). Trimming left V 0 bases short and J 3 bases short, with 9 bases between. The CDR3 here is CAWSVSGLYNEQFF. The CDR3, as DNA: TGTGCCTGGAGTGTATCAGGGCTCTACAATGAGCAGTTCTTC.

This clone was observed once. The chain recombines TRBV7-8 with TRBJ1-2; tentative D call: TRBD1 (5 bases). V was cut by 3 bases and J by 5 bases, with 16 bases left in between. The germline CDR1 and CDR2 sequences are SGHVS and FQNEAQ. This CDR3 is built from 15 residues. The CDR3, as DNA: TGTGCCAGCAGCTTTCAAGGGGAGGGAACATATGGCTACACCTTC. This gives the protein CASSFQGEGTYGYTF. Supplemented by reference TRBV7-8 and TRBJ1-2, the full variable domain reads GAGVSQSPRYKVAKRGQDVALRCDPISGHVSLFWYQQALGQGPEFLTYFQNEAQLDKSGLPSDRFFAERPEGSVSTLKIQRTQQEDSAVYLCASSFQGEGTYGYTFGSGTRLTVV.